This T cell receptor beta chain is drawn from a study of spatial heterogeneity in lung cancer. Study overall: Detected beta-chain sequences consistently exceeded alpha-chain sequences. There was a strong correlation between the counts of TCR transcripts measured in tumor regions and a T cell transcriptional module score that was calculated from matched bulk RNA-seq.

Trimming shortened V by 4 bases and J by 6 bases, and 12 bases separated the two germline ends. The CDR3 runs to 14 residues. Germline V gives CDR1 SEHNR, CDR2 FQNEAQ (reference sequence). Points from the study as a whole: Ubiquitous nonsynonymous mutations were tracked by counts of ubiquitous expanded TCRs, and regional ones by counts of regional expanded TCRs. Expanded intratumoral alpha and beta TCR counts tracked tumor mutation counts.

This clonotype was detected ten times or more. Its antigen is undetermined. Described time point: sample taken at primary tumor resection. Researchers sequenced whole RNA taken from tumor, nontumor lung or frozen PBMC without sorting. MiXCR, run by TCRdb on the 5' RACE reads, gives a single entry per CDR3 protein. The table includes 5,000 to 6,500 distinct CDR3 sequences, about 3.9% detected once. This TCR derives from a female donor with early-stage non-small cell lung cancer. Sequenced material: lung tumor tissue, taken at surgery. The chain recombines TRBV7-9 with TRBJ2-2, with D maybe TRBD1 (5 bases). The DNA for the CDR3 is TGTGCCAGCAGCTCCCAGGGTACGCCCGGGGAGCTGTTTTTT. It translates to CASSSQGTPGELFF.